This T cell receptor (beta chain) was obtained from a study of regulatory T cells in long-lasting Graves disease (dated by TCRdb to the early 2020s). Some background on the complete study: In the newly diagnosed Graves' disease group, patients had been taking antithyroid drugs for less than 3 months. A total of around 35 samples underwent TCR sequencing: around 13 from persistent and roughly 20 from newly diagnosed Graves' disease patients. The study took place in China and was registered as a clinical trial. Patients with persistent Graves' disease were compared with patients with newly diagnosed Graves' disease using TCR sequencing and RNA sequencing of peripheral blood.

Explained via the paper, the time point label denotes: newly diagnosed GD, antithyroid drugs for less than 3 months. For both TCR sequencing and RNA sequencing, RNA was extracted from PBMCs using TRIzol. Graves' disease was diagnosed according to American Thyroid Association guidelines. Patients were recruited from an endocrinology department in Xi'an, China. From each patient, about 9 milliliters of peripheral blood was collected into an EDTA anticoagulant tube. Ficoll Paque Plus density gradient separation was used to isolate PBMCs, and no additional T cell sorting was done. An Agilent 2100 Bioanalyzer and agarose gel were used to check RNA quality, while a NanoDrop 2000 measured RNA concentration. The method behind the library was multiplex PCR. The run used an Illumina HiSeq 4000. TCR beta libraries were built with iRepertoire HTBI primers and Arm-PCR amplification of CDR3 regions. PCR products were gel purified before sequencing. The study's processing was this. Gene usage analysis of CDR3 amino acid clonotypes used the 60 to 80 TRBV and around 13 TRBJ segments found across samples. COPE and FqMerger were used to merge the filtered high-quality paired reads into contigs. Contigs were aligned with BLAST to IMGT TRBV, TRBD and TRBJ reference genes, and CDR3 was defined per IMGT. Any clonotype with a frequency above 0.1% was counted as a highly expanded clone. Shannon entropy served as the measure of repertoire diversity, while the Gini coefficient captured V-J evenness. A clonotype was considered public if more than one individual shared it. In-frame beta chains were kept once TCRdb had trimmed the public reads at Q25 with fastp and called clones with MiXCR. Rows with one shared CDR3 protein collapse into an entry with the most common genes and DNA. V and J calls and clone size were set by TCRdb, not the authors. This sample gives about 540,000 distinct CDR3 sequences in total; approximately 12% of them show up just once. The ten largest clones add up to 10% of the sample.

The CDR3 measures 15 amino acids from cysteine to phenylalanine. The only DNA kept is the CDR3, 45 bases in frame from the first base. CDR1 LNHDA and CDR2 SQIVND are derived from the germline V gene (reference sequence). The V end loses 9 bases and the J end loses 0 bases, and a stretch of 12 bases separates them. Study-wide findings and limitations: Compared with newly diagnosed patients, persistent Graves' disease patients had lower TCR Shannon entropy and fewer highly expanded clones, which suggests clonal expansion. Only peripheral blood was studied, because thyroid tissue, the primary lesion, was inaccessible. The small sample size was acknowledged by the authors as a limitation that may reduce accuracy. TRBV28, TRBJ1-2 and TRBJ2-5 were preferentially used in persistent disease, while TRBV20-1 and TRBJ2-1 were favored in newly diagnosed disease. More public clonotypes were shared among persistent patients (under 3,000) than among newly diagnosed patients (966). Sequencing and analysis were restricted to the TCR beta chain.

This clonotype has at least ten counts. Its antigen specificity is not known. No base quality information exists; no much larger clone differs at one position. The same data also went into a second study, on T cells in Graves' hyperthyroidism and ophthalmopathy. The second study's paper adds: A patient counted as having stable Graves' hyperthyroidism if no progression to ophthalmopathy occurred over 18 months of follow-up. Hyperthyroidism patients were aged 18 to 65 years and newly diagnosed, with disease duration of less than 2 months. Exclusion was applied to patients with uncontrolled infections, other autoimmune diseases, pregnancy or lactation. Diagnoses were based on clinical symptoms, serum thyroxine and TRAb, thyroid ultrasound and orbital computed tomography. A first-round RT-PCR of the TCR CDR3 used the HTBI primer set with the Qiagen OneStep RT-PCR kit. Blood samples also contained most of the expanded thyroid clonotypes (frequency above 0.001), which suggests that blood repertoires may reflect thyroid immune responses. In cross-validation, a model built on a 13 V-J signature told ophthalmopathy apart from stable hyperthyroidism with approximately 90% sensitivity and 81% to 82% specificity, and in testing the same model reached 80%/75%. In validation, the model predicted progression to ophthalmopathy with roughly 66% sensitivity and about 72% specificity, a median of about 6.7 months before onset. A discovery cohort of about 100 patients, 43 with Graves' ophthalmopathy and 55 to 60 with stable Graves' hyperthyroidism, was used to find distinguishing TCR V-J signatures. Prospective prediction of ophthalmopathy was tested in an independent validation cohort of 18 to 20 hyperthyroidism patients and some 17 patients who later progressed to ophthalmopathy. The 100 discovery patients were randomly split 7:3 into training and test sets. In roughly six Graves' hyperthyroidism patients, the study also compared T-cell repertoires from thyroid tissue with T-cell repertoires from blood. After sampling, hyperthyroidism patients received methimazole starting at 30 mg daily, and ophthalmopathy patients received high-dose intravenous methylprednisolone. A second multiplex PCR round built the libraries, followed by size selection and purification. Libraries were sequenced paired-end with 100 bp reads on an Illumina HiSeq2000. Raw data were processed with SOAPnuke, discarding reads with adapters, uncalled bases, mean Phred below 15, or no exact constant-primer or identifier match. COPE v1.2.5 was used to merge high-quality paired reads, and clonotypes were defined as unique nucleotide sequences. MiTCR v1.1 was used to align the clonotypes against IMGT TRBV, TRBD and TRBJ reference segments. Only V-J combinations with frequency above 0.0001, covering approximately 99% of repertoires, were analysed. The TCS score was defined as the ratio of F50 (clonal expansion) to E x V (chaos), calculated using BLOSUM62-based TCRdist between CDR3 peptides within each V-J. Welch's t-statistics and random forest reduced fewer than 550 V-J features to 10 to 15, which were used in a naive Bayes classifier (R e1071). Sample size was not statistically predetermined, and blinding of investigators to group allocation was not performed. The paper reports TCR Vbeta CDR3 sequencing of some 140 peripheral blood samples: approximately 41 ophthalmopathy, fewer than 80 hyperthyroidism and around 17 progressor patients.

The source is a man aged 25 to 40 with Graves disease. Donor details come from another sample of the same person, matched by shared clones. The specimen comprised peripheral blood mononuclear cells (PBMCs), sampled at new diagnosis, from a patient treated with antithyroid drugs. The sequence links TRBV19 to TRBJ2-6; tentative D gene TRBD2, with 5 bases matching. The CDR3: CASGKLSSGANVLTF. The bases read TGTGCCAGCGGGAAACTGTCCTCTGGGGCCAACGTCCTGACTTTC.